These 18 T cell receptor beta chains originate from one sample sequenced in a study of cytomegalovirus exposure and HLA in healthy donors. The PCR was carried out with 60 Vbeta primers and 13 Jbeta primers. Here immunoSEQ multiplex PCR was the method, and the copy in TCRdb shows in-frame clones only, minus some. The table records around 150,000 clones, 79% of them present only once. The sequenced sample was PBMCs. The receptors here all came from a man in his forties in good health and CMV-seropositive.

The V gene is TRBV4-1, the J gene TRBJ1-1; possibly TRBD1 for D (6 bases). Between the trimmed V and J ends, which lost 6 bases and 7 bases, there was a span of 21 bases. The CDR3 totals 15 residues. From germline, CDR1 is MGHRA and CDR2 YSYEKL. The CDR3 protein is CASSLSNRDPIEAFF. CDR3 sequence (DNA): TGCGCCAGCAGTCTATCCAACAGGGACCCAATTGAAGCTTTCTTT.

This clone came up a few times. The chain links TRBV15 to TRBJ1-2, with D tentatively TRBD1 (5 bases). There are 16 residues in the CDR3. Looked up from germline, CDR1 is LNHNV and CDR2 is YYDKDF (reference sequence). Trimming removed 0 bases at V and 5 bases at J, with 16 bases between. CDR3 sequence (DNA): TGTGCCACCAGCAGAGATTTGGAGGGACCCGTTTATGGCTACACCTTC. Its protein product is CATSRDLEGPVYGYTF.

This clone has more than one count but fewer than ten. The V gene is TRBV27, the J gene TRBJ2-7, with D tentatively TRBD1 (6 bases). CDR1 MNHEY and CDR2 SMNVEV come from the germline V gene (reference sequence). The CDR3 runs 14 residues. The V end lost 6 bases, the J end lost 5 bases, and 17 bases lay between the germline ends. Here the CDR3 reads CASRLTGLRDEQYF. In DNA form, the CDR3 reads TGTGCCAGCAGGCTAACAGGGTTGAGGGACGAGCAGTACTTC.

This chain connects TRBV7-2 to TRBJ2-1, with 11 bases that match TRBD2. The germline CDR1 and CDR2 sequences are SGHTA and FQGNSA. Trimming cost V 3 bases and J 7 bases; bases outside gene matches: 5. This CDR3 is built from 15 residues. The CDR3 sequence is CASSFLAGGGNEQFF. As DNA, the CDR3 is TGTGCCAGCAGCTTTCTAGCGGGAGGAGGAAATGAGCAGTTCTTC.

The J gene is TRBJ2-5, the V gene TRBV25-1; weak D call: TRBD1 (6 bases). This CDR3 spans 14 amino acids. The V gene lost 3 bases and the J gene lost 4 bases, with 12 bases spanning the gap. Germline V lookup: CDR1 MGHDK, CDR2 SYGVNS. CDR3 protein: CASSESGQPETQYF. The CDR3 bases are TGTGCCAGCAGTGAGAGTGGACAGCCAGAGACCCAGTACTTC. The variable domain in full, with the rest retrieved from reference TRBV25-1 and TRBJ2-5, is EADIYQTPRYLVIGTGKKITLECSQTMGHDKMYWYQQDPGMELHLIHYSYGVNSTEKGDLSSESTVSRIRTEHFPLTLESARPSHTSQYLCASSESGQPETQYFGPGTRLLVL.

In DNA, the CDR3 is TGCAGCGTTGAAACAGGGGGCTCCTACGAGCAGTACTTC. Translating gives CSVETGGSYEQYF. The rearrangement uses TRBV29-1 and TRBJ2-7, with 8 nucleotides matching TRBD1. Germline V gene lookup returns CDR1 SQVTM and CDR2 ANQGSEA. The CDR3 spans 13 residues. Trimming took 2 bases from V and 0 from J; bases not matched to a gene: 0.

V and J are TRBV9 and TRBJ2-7, with 8 positions matching TRBD2. CDR3 size: 15 residues. Germline CDR1 is SGDLS and CDR2 is YYNGEE. The V gene end was trimmed by 1 base and the J gene end by 2 bases; junction bases not matched to a gene: 5. The CDR3, as DNA: TGTGCCAGCAGCGTACTCCCGGGAGGGGCCTACGAGCAGTACTTC. Amino acid sequence: CASSVLPGGAYEQYF.

The CDR3 bases are TGTGCCAGCAGCTGGACTAGCGGGAAAGGCGGGGAGCTGTTTTTT. It encodes CASSWTSGKGGELFF. The V gene is TRBV6-5, the J gene TRBJ2-2; 12 nucleotides align to TRBD2. V lost 6 bases, J lost 7 bases, and 6 bases stayed unmatched. Germline assignment: CDR1 MNHEY and CDR2 SVGAGI. The CDR3 is 15 residues long.

A single count supports this clone. This chain connects TRBV4-1 to TRBJ2-5, with 8 bases identical to TRBD1. The end of the DNA fits TRBJ2-7 better, so the J call may be wrong. CDR1 and CDR2 from the germline V gene are MGHRA and YSYEKL. This CDR3 contains 15 residues. The CDR3 spells CASSQQQGAGNEQYF. Written as DNA, the CDR3 is TGCGCCAGCAGCCAACAGCAGGGGGCGGGGAACGAGCAGTACTTC.

The chain carries TRBV29-1 and TRBJ2-7, with 10 nucleotides matching TRBD1. The V gene end was trimmed by 7 bases and the J gene end by 4 bases; junction bases not matched to a gene: 10. CDR1 SQVTM and CDR2 ANQGSEA come from the germline V gene. This CDR3 has 14 amino acids. CDR3 protein: CSGTGGSAGYEQYF. DNA of the CDR3: TGCAGCGGGACAGGGGGGTCTGCAGGGTACGAGCAGTACTTC.

The V call is TRBV5-5, the J call TRBJ1-2; 7 nucleotides match TRBD1. Germline V gene lookup returns CDR1 SGHKS and CDR2 YYEKEE (reference sequence). J lost 8 bases, V lost 1 base, and 5 bases had no gene match. This CDR3 has 13 residues. The CDR3 DNA reads as TGTGCCAGCAGCTTGTACAGGGGCCGCGGCTACACCTTC. As protein: CASSLYRGRGYTF.

This clone has a handful of counts. The chain uses TRBV11-1 and TRBJ2-1; 10 nucleotides align to TRBD1. Germline values: CDR1 SGHAT, CDR2 FQDESV (reference sequence). The CDR3 runs 15 residues. V shed 5 bases and J 5 bases; nucleotides not matched to a gene: 6. CDR3 nucleotides: TGTGCCAGCAGCGACAGGGGGCGGAGTAACAATGAGCAGTTCTTC. It yields the protein CASSDRGRSNNEQFF.

Only a few counts were recorded for this clone. V gene TRBV11-2 combines with J gene TRBJ1-6, with no clear D. This CDR3 is 15 amino acids long. CDR1 SGHAT and CDR2 FQNNGV come from the germline V gene. Trimming pared 3 bases from V and 3 bases from J, leaving 9 bases between. The CDR3 protein is CASSFGPIYNSPLHF. CDR3 coding DNA: TGTGCCAGCAGCTTTGGGCCGATCTATAATTCACCCCTCCACTTT. The full variable domain, in which reference TRBV11-2 and TRBJ1-6 provide the parts outside the CDR3, is EAGVAQSPRYKIIEKRQSVAFWCNPISGHATLYWYQQILGQGPKLLIQFQNNGVVDDSQLPKDRFSAERLKGVDSTLKIQPAKLEDSAVYLCASSFGPIYNSPLHFGNGTRLTVT.

The genes are TRBV19 and TRBJ1-6, with TRBD1 as a possible D gene (5 bases). The germline V gene encodes CDR1 LNHDA and CDR2 SQIVND (reference sequence). Between the trimmed V and J ends, which lost 4 bases and 10 bases, there was a span of 11 bases. The CDR3 covers 13 residues. The CDR3 is CASSTGLVSPLHF. The CDR3 bases are TGTGCCAGTAGTACAGGGCTTGTATCACCCCTCCACTTT.

The CDR3 bases are TGCGCCAGCAGCTCACAGGGGGCGCGAGTCCGGTTCTTC. Protein sequence: CASSSQGARVRFF. This rearrangement joins TRBV5-1 to TRBJ2-1, with 9 bases fitting TRBD1. Per germline, CDR1 SGHRS and CDR2 YFSETQ. CDR3 length: 13 amino acids. V was clipped by 3 bases and J by 15 bases; unmatched bases: 10.

This rearrangement joins TRBV9 to TRBJ2-5; D not resolved. The end of the DNA is better explained by TRBJ2-7, so the J call may be wrong. The V gene's germline CDR1 is SGDLS and CDR2 YYNGEE. The CDR3 is 14 residues long. The DNA for the CDR3 is TGTGCCAGCAGCGACGGAGCTTACCCCTACGAGCAGTACTTC. Protein: CASSDGAYPYEQYF.

The sample holds a few counts of this clone. Mismatch with germline at one junction end may stem from a read error. The chain uses TRBV6-4 and TRBJ1-1, with D tentatively TRBD1 (6 bases). CDR1 and CDR2 from the germline V gene are MRHNA and SNTAGT. The CDR3 covers 15 residues. This CDR3 reads CASNDSSEGGTEAFF. Here the CDR3 DNA reads TGTGCCAGCAATGACTCGAGTGAGGGGGGGACTGAAGCTTTCTTT.

Only a few counts were recorded for this clone. The V call is TRBV6-5, the J call TRBJ2-7; 8 nucleotides align to TRBD2. V lost 6 bases and J lost 6; bases outside the gene matches: 7. From germline, CDR1 is MNHEY and CDR2 SVGAGI. The CDR3 spans 13 residues. The CDR3 spells CASRRGRSGEQYF. CDR3 bases: TGTGCCAGCAGGCGCGGGAGGAGCGGCGAGCAGTACTTC.